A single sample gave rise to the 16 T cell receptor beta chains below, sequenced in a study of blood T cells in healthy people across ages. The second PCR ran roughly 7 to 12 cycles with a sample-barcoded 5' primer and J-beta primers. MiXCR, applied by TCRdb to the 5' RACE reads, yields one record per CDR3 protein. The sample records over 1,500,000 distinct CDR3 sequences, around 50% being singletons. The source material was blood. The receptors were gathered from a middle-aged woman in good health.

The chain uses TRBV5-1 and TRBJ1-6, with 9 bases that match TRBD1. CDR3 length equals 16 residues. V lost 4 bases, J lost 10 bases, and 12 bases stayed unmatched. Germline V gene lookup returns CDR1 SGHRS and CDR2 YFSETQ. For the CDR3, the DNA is TGCGCCAGCAGCAGGACAGGGGCCGGTGGGGACTCACCCCTCCACTTT. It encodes CASSRTGAGGDSPLHF.

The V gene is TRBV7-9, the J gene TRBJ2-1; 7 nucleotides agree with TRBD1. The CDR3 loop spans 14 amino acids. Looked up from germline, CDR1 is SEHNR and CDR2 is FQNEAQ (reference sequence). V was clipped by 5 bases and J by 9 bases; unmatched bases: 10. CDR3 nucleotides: TGTGCCAGCAGCAACGACAGGGTCGGGCCTGAGCAGTTCTTC. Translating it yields CASSNDRVGPEQFF.

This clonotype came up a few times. The CDR3 region has the DNA TGTGCCAGCAGCACCGGGACTAGCGGGGTGAGAGAGACCCAGTACTTC. Amino acids: CASSTGTSGVRETQYF. This rearrangement joins TRBV9 to TRBJ2-5; 13 bases are shared with TRBD2. CDR1 and CDR2 (germline): SGDLS, YYNGEE. The CDR3 length is 16 residues. V shed 4 bases and J 4 bases; nucleotides not matched to a gene: 7.

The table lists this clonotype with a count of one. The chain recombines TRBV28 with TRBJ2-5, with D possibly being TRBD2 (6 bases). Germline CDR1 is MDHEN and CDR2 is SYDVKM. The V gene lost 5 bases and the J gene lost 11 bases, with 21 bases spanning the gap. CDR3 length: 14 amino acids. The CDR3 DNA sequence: TGTGCCAGCAGTCCGCCGGGACTTTACAATGAGCAGTACTTC. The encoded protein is CASSPPGLYNEQYF.

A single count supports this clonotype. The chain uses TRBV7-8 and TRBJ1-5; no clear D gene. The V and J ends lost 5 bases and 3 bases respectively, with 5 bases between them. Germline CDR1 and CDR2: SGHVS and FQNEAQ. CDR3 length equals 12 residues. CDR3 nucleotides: TGTGCCAGCAGCGAGCACAATCAGCCCCAGCATTTT. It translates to CASSEHNQPQHF.

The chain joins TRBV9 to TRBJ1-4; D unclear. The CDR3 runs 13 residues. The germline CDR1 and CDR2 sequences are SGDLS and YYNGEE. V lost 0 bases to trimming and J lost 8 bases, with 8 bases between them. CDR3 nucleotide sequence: TGTGCCAGCAGCGTAGGGGTAGGCGAAAAACTGTTTTTT. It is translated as CASSVGVGEKLFF.

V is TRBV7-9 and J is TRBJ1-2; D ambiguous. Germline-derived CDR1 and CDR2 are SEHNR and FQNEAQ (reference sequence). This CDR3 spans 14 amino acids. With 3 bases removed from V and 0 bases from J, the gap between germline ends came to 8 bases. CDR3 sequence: CASSFTNANYGYTF. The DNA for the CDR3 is TGTGCCAGCAGCTTCACTAACGCTAACTATGGCTACACCTTC. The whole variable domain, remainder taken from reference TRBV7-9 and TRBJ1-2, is DTGVSQNPRHKITKRGQNVTFRCDPISEHNRLYWYRQTLGQGPEFLTYFQNEAQLEKSRLLSDRFSAERPKGSFSTLEIQRTEQGDSAMYLCASSFTNANYGYTFGSGTRLTVV.

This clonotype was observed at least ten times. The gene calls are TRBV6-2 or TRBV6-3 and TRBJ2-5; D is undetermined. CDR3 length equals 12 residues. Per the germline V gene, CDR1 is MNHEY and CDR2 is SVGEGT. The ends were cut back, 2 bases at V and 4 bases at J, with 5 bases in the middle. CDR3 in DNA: TGTGCCAGCAGTTACCCCAGAGAGACCCAGTACTTC. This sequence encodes CASSYPRETQYF.

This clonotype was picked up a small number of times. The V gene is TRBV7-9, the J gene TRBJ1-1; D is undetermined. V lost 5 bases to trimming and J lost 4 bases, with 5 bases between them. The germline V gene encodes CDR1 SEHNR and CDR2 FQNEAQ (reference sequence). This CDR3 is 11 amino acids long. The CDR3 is CASSKLTEAFF. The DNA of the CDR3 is TGTGCCAGCAGCAAACTCACTGAAGCTTTCTTT.

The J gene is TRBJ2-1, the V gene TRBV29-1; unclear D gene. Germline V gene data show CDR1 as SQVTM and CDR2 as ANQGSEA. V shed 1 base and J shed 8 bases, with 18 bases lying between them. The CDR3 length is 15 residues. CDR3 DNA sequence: TGCAGCGTTGAAGGTCTATCGCCCCCCCGGCATGAGCAGTTCTTC. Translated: CSVEGLSPPRHEQFF.

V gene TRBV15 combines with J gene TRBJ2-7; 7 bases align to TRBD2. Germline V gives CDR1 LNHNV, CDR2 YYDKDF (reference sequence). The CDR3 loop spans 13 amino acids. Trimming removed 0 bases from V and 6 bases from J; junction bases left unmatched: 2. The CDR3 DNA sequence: TGTGCCACCAGCAGAGATGGGGGGGGCGAGCAGTACTTC. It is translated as CATSRDGGGEQYF.

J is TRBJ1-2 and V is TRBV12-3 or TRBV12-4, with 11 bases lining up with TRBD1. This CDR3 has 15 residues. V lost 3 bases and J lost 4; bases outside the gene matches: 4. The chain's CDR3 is CASSFTGQGVYGYTF. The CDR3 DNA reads TGTGCCAGCAGTTTTACGGGACAGGGGGTCTATGGCTACACCTTC.

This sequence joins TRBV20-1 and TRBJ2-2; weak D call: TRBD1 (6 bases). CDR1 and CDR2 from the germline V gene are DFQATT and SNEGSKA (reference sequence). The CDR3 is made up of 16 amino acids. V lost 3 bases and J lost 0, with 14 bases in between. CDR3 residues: CSASRRQDTNTGELFF. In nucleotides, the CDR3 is TGCAGTGCTAGCCGCAGACAGGATACGAACACCGGGGAGCTGTTTTTT.

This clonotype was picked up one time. Written as DNA, the CDR3 is TGTGCCAGCCGGGGACAGGGAATAGGTTCACCCCTCCACTTT. Residues: CASRGQGIGSPLHF. V is TRBV4-2 and J is TRBJ1-6; 9 bases line up with TRBD1. Germline trimming cut 8 bases from V and 9 bases from J; bases unmatched to any gene: 8. Germline CDR1 is LGHNA and CDR2 is YNFKEQ. The CDR3 contains 14 residues.

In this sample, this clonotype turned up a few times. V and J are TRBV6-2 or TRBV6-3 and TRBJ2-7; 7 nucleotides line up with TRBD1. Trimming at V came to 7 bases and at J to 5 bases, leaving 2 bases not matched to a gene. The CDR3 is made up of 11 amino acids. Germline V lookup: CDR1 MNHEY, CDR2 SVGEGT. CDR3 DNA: TGTGCCAGCACAGGGGGTAACGAGCAGTACTTC. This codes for CASTGGNEQYF.

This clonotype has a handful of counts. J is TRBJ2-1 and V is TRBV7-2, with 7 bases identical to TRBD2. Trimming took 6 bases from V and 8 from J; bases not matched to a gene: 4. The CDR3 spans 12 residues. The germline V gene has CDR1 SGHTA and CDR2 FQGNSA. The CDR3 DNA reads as TGTGCCAGCAGTCATGGGGGGGATGAGCAGTTCTTC. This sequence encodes CASSHGGDEQFF.